This TCR beta chain was captured by sequencing in a study of sequential checkpoint blockade in melanoma. Study details: After both sequences, patients received maintenance nivolumab. Roughly 22 patients had tumor biopsies before treatment and at week 13. Findings of the study overall: For nivolumab-first patients, baseline tumor clonality was associated with response. Patients with week-13 increases in T-cell fraction and clonality benefited about 30 times more often.

Judged by abundance, this clone is large (0.1 to 1%). Its specificity is not known. J was trimmed by 4 bases and V by 3 bases; bases with no gene match: 7. Looked up from germline, CDR1 is SGDLS and CDR2 is YYNGEE. CDR3 size: 16 residues. The treatment is: randomized to nivolumab then ipilimumab (arm A) or the reverse (arm B). Here immunoSEQ multiplex PCR was the method, and the copy in TCRdb shows in-frame clones only, minus some. The profile covers around 2,900 clones, with approximately 20% appearing a single time and roughly 10% taken by the ten largest. The sequencing here drew on tumor tissue (inferred from file names), taken from a patient given nivolumab and ipilimumab in sequence. The chain is built from TRBV9 and TRBJ2-1; the match to TRBD2 covers 10 bases. The receptor comes from a human donor with melanoma. CDR3 DNA: TGTGCCAGCAGCGGAGGGCTAGCGGGGGATTACAATGAGCAGTTCTTC. It specifies CASSGGLAGDYNEQFF.